Each of the 25 T cell receptor beta chains below was sequenced from the same sample in a study of blood T cell repertoires in COVID-19. Libraries were prepared by immunoSEQ multiplex PCR; TCRdb keeps only in-frame clonotypes and omits some of them. Of 300,000 to 450,000 clones in the sample, more than 75% were seen once. Sequencing input: PBMCs or T cells enriched from blood (not recorded which). The receptors originated from a woman between 18 and 29 years old who had recovered from COVID-19.

In the case of this clone: Germline and junction disagree at one end, which may indicate a read error. The rearrangement uses TRBV13 and TRBJ2-1; D is ambiguous. The CDR3 spans 13 residues. Germline assignment: CDR1 PRHDT and CDR2 FYEKMQ (reference sequence). The CDR3 DNA reads TGTGCCAGCAGCCCCCAATCATACAGTGAGCAGTTCTTC. Translated: CASSPQSYSEQFF.

The J gene is TRBJ2-1, the V gene TRBV3-1 (or the pseudogene TRBV3-2); 8 bases map to TRBD1. CDR1 and CDR2 (germline): LGHDT, YNNKEL (reference sequence). Unmatched junction bases numbered 7, after V lost 5 bases and J lost 7 bases. This CDR3 comprises 14 residues. In DNA, the CDR3 is TGTGCCAGCAGCTCAAGACAGGGGAGGAATGAGCAGTTCTTC. It specifies CASSSRQGRNEQFF.

This chain connects TRBV5-4 to TRBJ1-2; a weak D match, TRBD1 (5 bases). The CDR3 is 15 amino acids. Germline loops: CDR1 SGHNT, CDR2 YYREEE (reference sequence). The V and J ends lost 4 bases and 8 bases respectively, with 21 bases between them. The CDR3 nucleotides read TGTGCCAGCAGCCTTACGGGGGGGACCCAGGCGGGCTACACCTTC. Its protein is CASSLTGGTQAGYTF.

This chain uses TRBV28 with TRBJ1-4, with D maybe TRBD1 (5 bases). The V and J ends lost 0 bases and 2 bases respectively, with 7 bases between them. The CDR3 totals 15 residues. In germline, CDR1 is MDHEN, CDR2 SYDVKM. Here the CDR3 DNA reads TGTGCCAGCAGTTTATGGACAGAGACTAATGAAAAACTGTTTTTT. As protein: CASSLWTETNEKLFF.

V gene TRBV2 combines with J gene TRBJ2-2; 9 nucleotides align to TRBD1. The CDR3 sequence is 18 residues long. Germline values: CDR1 SNHLY, CDR2 FYNNEI. The trim removed 10 bases at V and 3 bases at J, leaving 18 bases unmatched. The CDR3 DNA sequence: TGTGCCATCGCCCGGGCCAGACCGGGACAGGGATACACCGGGGAGCTGTTTTTT. This codes for CAIARARPGQGYTGELFF.

This sequence joins TRBV19 and TRBJ1-3, with 7 bases lining up with TRBD1. The CDR3 is 17 amino acids. The J segment lost 4 bases and the V segment lost 5 bases, leaving 14 bases of the junction unmatched. The germline CDR1 and CDR2 sequences are LNHDA and SQIVND (reference sequence). The CDR3 reads CASSGRDRTLMGNTIYF. CDR3 nucleotides: TGTGCCAGTAGTGGACGGGACAGAACGTTGATGGGAAACACCATATATTTT.

This chain connects TRBV9 to TRBJ1-5; the D is unclear. Germline values: CDR1 SGDLS, CDR2 YYNGEE. V gave up 0 bases and J gave up 2 bases, with 12 bases separating them. The length of the CDR3 is 16 residues. The CDR3 spells CASSVVGGLGNQPQHF. The CDR3, as DNA: TGTGCCAGCAGCGTAGTGGGAGGGCTCGGCAATCAGCCCCAGCATTTT.

The sample holds one count of this clone. This sequence joins TRBV7-3 and TRBJ2-1, with a possible D match to TRBD2 (5 bases). V was pared by 0 bases and J by 6 bases, with 9 bases between. In germline, CDR1 is SGHTA, CDR2 FQGTGA. The CDR3 consists of 14 residues. The CDR3 region is CASSLTLGVNEQFF. CDR3 sequence (DNA): TGTGCCAGCAGCTTAACCCTCGGGGTCAATGAGCAGTTCTTC.

The chain joins TRBV5-6 to TRBJ1-5; the D gene is possibly TRBD1 (5 bases). V gave up 0 bases and J gave up 4 bases, with 14 bases separating them. In germline, CDR1 is SGHDT, CDR2 YYEEEE. The CDR3 is 16 residues long. The CDR3, as DNA: TGTGCCAGCAGCTTGGGGGGCCGTGGAAGGAATCAGCCCCAGCATTTT. Translated, it gives CASSLGGRGRNQPQHF.

The CDR3 loop reads CASSKHSGGQFF. As DNA, the CDR3 is TGTGCCAGCAGTAAACATAGCGGGGGGCAGTTCTTC. The chain couples TRBV2 to TRBJ2-1, with 9 bases identical to TRBD2. The CDR3 runs to 12 residues. V lost 5 bases and J lost 12; bases outside the gene matches: 5. CDR1 and CDR2 from the germline V gene are SNHLY and FYNNEI.

This chain joins TRBV5-1 and TRBJ1-1; 10 bases are shared with TRBD1. The length of the CDR3 is 14 residues. In germline, CDR1 is SGHRS, CDR2 YFSETQ. J gave up 7 bases and V 2 bases, and 5 bases lay outside the gene matches. The CDR3 nucleotides are TGCGCCAGCAGCTTAGGGACAGGGGAAGATGAAGCTTTCTTT. Residues: CASSLGTGEDEAFF.

The chain carries TRBV6-5 and TRBJ1-1, with no clear D. The ends were cut back, 2 bases at V and 0 bases at J, with 7 bases in the middle. This CDR3 comprises 14 residues. Germline CDR1 is MNHEY and CDR2 is SVGAGI. CDR3 sequence reads: CASSYGGMNTEAFF. CDR3 in DNA: TGTGCCAGCAGTTACGGAGGGATGAACACTGAAGCTTTCTTT.

The chain uses TRBV5-4 and TRBJ2-3; 7 bases align to TRBD2. The CDR3 loop spans 16 amino acids. With 0 bases clipped from V and 5 bases from J, the junction kept 9 bases outside the gene matches. Germline CDR1 SGHNT, CDR2 YYREEE (reference sequence). CDR3 sequence: CASSLGAGPGGDTQYF. The CDR3 bases are TGTGCCAGCAGCTTGGGGGCGGGGCCGGGGGGAGATACGCAGTATTTT.

The V and J genes are TRBV18 and TRBJ1-5, with D maybe TRBD1 (6 bases). Trimming removed 4 bases from V and 2 bases from J, with 12 bases in between. Germline CDR1 KGHSH, CDR2 LQKENI. The CDR3 runs 15 residues. CDR3 nucleotide sequence: TGTGCCAGCTCACACGGTGAGGGGGGCAATCAGCCCCAGCATTTT. This sequence encodes CASSHGEGGNQPQHF.

This chain links TRBV6-5 with TRBJ1-1, with 7 bases aligning to TRBD1. V was pared by 2 bases and J by 4 bases, with 7 bases of the junction left unmatched. CDR1 and CDR2 (germline): MNHEY, SVGAGI. The CDR3 is made up of 15 amino acids. Here the CDR3 DNA reads TGTGCCAGCAGTTACCCCCCAGGGGGAGGCACTGAAGCTTTCTTT. Amino acids: CASSYPPGGGTEAFF.

The sample holds a few counts of this clone. The rearrangement joins TRBV11-2 to TRBJ1-3; D might be TRBD1 (5 bases). CDR3 length: 17 amino acids. CDR1 is SGHAT, CDR2 FQNNGV, per germline. With 2 bases removed from V and 0 bases from J, the gap between germline ends came to 14 bases. The CDR3 DNA is TGTGCCAGCAGCTTAACGGCGACAGCGAACTCTGGAAACACCATATATTTT. Translated, it gives CASSLTATANSGNTIYF.

Concerning this clone: The same CDR3 can be traced to other DNA sequences in this sample. The chain joins TRBV19 to TRBJ1-1; D perhaps matches TRBD1 (5 bases). Germline CDR1 reads LNHDA; CDR2 reads SQIVND (reference sequence). V was trimmed by 9 bases and J by 4 bases, leaving 6 bases between them. The CDR3 covers 10 residues. The CDR3 loop reads CASGGTEAFF. The DNA for the CDR3 is TGTGCCAGCGGGGGCACTGAAGCTTTCTTT.

This chain connects TRBV2 to TRBJ2-2, with 10 positions matching TRBD1. V lost 5 bases to trimming and J lost 4 bases; unmatched junction nucleotides: 7. Per germline, CDR1 SNHLY and CDR2 FYNNEI. This CDR3 has 16 amino acids. As DNA, the CDR3 is TGTGCCAGCAGTCCAGACAGGGGGCATATCACCGGGGAGCTGTTTTTT. It codes for CASSPDRGHITGELFF.

The genes are TRBV30 and TRBJ1-1, with D uncertain. Per the germline V gene, CDR1 is GTSNPN and CDR2 is SVGIG (reference sequence). The CDR3 has 10 amino acids. V lost 0 bases, J lost 12 bases, and 8 bases lay in between. CDR3 protein: CAWSVVETFF. CDR3 nucleotide sequence: TGTGCCTGGAGTGTAGTTGAGACTTTCTTT.

This clone was picked up a small number of times. The gene calls are TRBV7-2 and TRBJ1-1; tentative D call: TRBD1 (6 bases). CDR3 length equals 15 residues. Per germline, CDR1 SGHTA and CDR2 FQGNSA. The ends were cut back, 5 bases at V and 0 bases at J, with 13 bases in the middle. CDR3 region: CASSPQGLLNTEAFF. Here the CDR3 DNA reads TGTGCCAGCAGCCCCCAGGGGCTACTGAACACTGAAGCTTTCTTT.

The chain carries TRBV6-5 and TRBJ2-7; a weak D match, TRBD1 (6 bases). V was trimmed by 6 bases and J by 3 bases, leaving 18 bases between them. Germline CDR1 reads MNHEY; CDR2 reads SVGAGI. The CDR3 runs to 15 residues. The CDR3 DNA follows: TGTGCCAGCAGGGAGCAGGGGTCGGTCTTCTACGAGCAGTACTTC. It specifies CASREQGSVFYEQYF.

The chain recombines TRBV4-1 with TRBJ2-1; D is possibly TRBD2 (5 bases). The germline V gene encodes CDR1 MGHRA and CDR2 YSYEKL. V was clipped by 1 base and J by 12 bases, with 22 bases between them. The CDR3 loop spans 16 amino acids. CDR3 sequence (DNA): TGCGCCAGCAGCCAAGGTGAGGGAACGAGTACCCAATGGCAGTTCTTC. Translation gives CASSQGEGTSTQWQFF.

The chain is built from TRBV16 and TRBJ1-2; 10 bases agree with TRBD1. Losses at the gene ends were 4 bases for V and 5 bases for J; bases not matched to a gene: 4. CDR1 is KGHSY and CDR2 is FQNENV in the germline V gene. This CDR3 region has 14 residues. The chain's CDR3 is CASSPGQGGYGYTF. In DNA form, the CDR3 reads TGTGCCAGCAGCCCCGGACAGGGGGGGTATGGCTACACCTTC.

The rearrangement uses TRBV29-1 and TRBJ1-1, with a possible D match to TRBD1 (5 bases). The CDR3 spans 10 residues. Germline CDR1 reads SQVTM; CDR2 reads ANQGSEA. V gave up 7 bases and J gave up 6 bases, with 9 bases separating them. CDR3 DNA sequence: TGCAGCGCTAGGGGCGCTGAAGCTTTCTTT. Translated: CSARGAEAFF.

The rearrangement uses TRBV27 and TRBJ2-5, with TRBD2 identical over 7 bases. In germline, CDR1 is MNHEY, CDR2 SMNVEV (reference sequence). The CDR3 runs 15 residues. The trim removed 5 bases at V and 4 bases at J, leaving 10 bases unmatched. Written as DNA, the CDR3 is TGTGCCAGCAGTCCCTGGGGAGGGACGGGAGAGACCCAGTACTTC. This codes for CASSPWGGTGETQYF.